This TCR beta chain was sequenced for a study of blood T cells in healthy people across ages (dated by TCRdb to the mid-2010s). At the level of the whole study: In model experiments, template switching captured about one uniquely barcoded TCR beta cDNA molecule for every two T cells. To track age-related changes in TCR beta repertoire diversity, the study relied on deep sequencing normalized with unique cDNA molecular identifiers. Donors were grouped into four age groups: young (average roughly 17 years), middle-aged (around 39), aged (approximately 67) and long-lived (about 82). Using the same blood draw, the study looked at two additional independent replicas of 1 million unique cDNA reads for two donors, one aged 18 to 30 and the other aged 80 or older.

The donors were roughly 40 Caucasian individuals from Russia, aged roughly 6 to 100 years, who were systemically healthy. Each donor gave 9.5 to 10 milliliters of peripheral blood, drawn into EDTA-treated Vacutainer tubes. Ficoll-Paque density-gradient centrifugation was used to isolate PBMCs, with at least 6 million per sample. Total RNA, at least 6 micrograms per sample, was extracted from PBMCs with Trizol reagent. For every donor, an aliquot of PBMCs went through flow cytometry to measure the percentages of naive CD45RAhigh/CD27high T cells. The CDR3 contains 15 residues, cysteine and phenylalanine counted. Only the CDR3 part of the read is kept: 45 bases, read in frame from the first base. CDR1 and CDR2, per the germline V gene (reference sequence), are DFQATT and SNEGSKA. V sheds 4 bases and J sheds 6 bases, leaving 22 bases between their ends. The paper's findings and limits, for the study overall: Because profiling used bulk unsorted PBMCs, naive and antigen-experienced compartments could not be compared conclusively. Estimates of total diversity based on one million sequenced T cells were regarded as lower bounds and as underestimates. Because donor CMV infection status was unknown, age-related changes in expanded clonotypes were potentially confounded. Observed TCR beta diversity per million T cells fell roughly linearly with age, and a significant reduction was already apparent by age around 40. Compared with the aged group, the long-lived group had more naive CD4+ T cells, fewer expanded clones and increased TCR diversity, a pattern suggesting age selection. The percentage of naive T cells measured by flow cytometry correlated strongly with observed TCR beta diversity.

The library was generated by 5' RACE. The instrument given in TCRdb is Illumina HiSeq 2500. A second PCR of roughly 7 to 11 cycles was performed with a sample-barcoded 5' primer and a J-beta primer mix. A unique molecular identifier was introduced onto each TCR beta cDNA molecule by a template-switch 5' adaptor carrying 12 random nucleotides. Each sample yielded at least 3 million CDR3-containing paired-end reads. All of the RNA was converted into first-strand cDNA using the Mint cDNA synthesis kit, with a TRBC-specific oligonucleotide serving as the primer. Following uracil-DNA glycosylase treatment, all cDNA underwent a first 18-cycle PCR with the universal primers M1SS and BC2_uni_R. Per the source publication's procedure: Each sample was normalized by randomly selecting 1 million high-quality reads, each carrying a distinct molecular identifier. Instead of being binned into consensus sequences, reads that shared molecular identifiers were thrown out. MiTCR, set to a Q25 quality threshold and the strictest error-elimination algorithm, was used for CDR3 identification, clonotype clustering and error correction. A nonparametric unseen species model with Euler transformation was used to estimate a lower bound on total TCR beta diversity. Starting from the raw public reads, TCRdb applied fastp trimming at Q25, assembled clones with MiXCR and retained in-frame beta chains. Each CDR3 protein gets just one entry, which takes the most common genes and DNA from the rows behind it. The V and J calls and clone size are TCRdb's, not the authors'. Within this sample are about 800,000 distinct CDR3 sequences, with 25% of them counted one time only. Together, the top ten hold under 4.5% of the sample.

On this clonotype: No cognate antigen has been identified for it. Per-base quality was not reported, and no clone a single base away is much larger than it.

These same data were also listed under a study on T cells of mothers and their children. The second study also describes: Donors were nine systemically healthy Caucasian individuals: three mothers and their six children. cDNA synthesis used all of the extracted RNA, with around 1.6 ug of RNA in each 15 ul reaction. In the second PCR, the M1S primer introduced both the sample barcodes and 2-4 random nucleotides. More than 9 million TCR beta CDR3 reads were obtained from each mother, and some 3.2 million reads were obtained from each child. In both related and unrelated pairs, thymic selection shapes the output of TCR recombination in a similar way, with inherited differences having only a minor effect. Normalized repertoire overlap was always found to be slightly, but never significantly, higher in related mother-child pairs than in unrelated mother-child pairs. No persistent microchimeric T cell clones were found, with a detection sensitivity of approximately 95 clones per million clonotypes. The study used deep NGS to compare TCR beta repertoires of mothers and children, seeking features distinguishing related mother-child pairs from unrelated individuals. Mothers averaged about 40 +/- 4 years of age and children averaged roughly 11 +/- 4 years. After adapters were ligated using NEBNext reagents, the libraries underwent 100+100 nt paired-end sequencing on an Illumina HiSeq 2000. To prevent cross-contamination, the mother and child libraries were prepared one month apart and sequenced in separate runs. Between roughly 450,000 and 2,000,000 distinct TCR beta clonotypes were identified per donor. Naive TCR beta clonotypes were estimated from low-frequency clonotypes matched to each donor's FACS-determined naive share, without sorting.

The source of this sequence is a boy aged 5 to 17 in good health. The sample taken for sequencing was blood. The rearranged chain carries TRBV20-1 and TRBJ2-7; TRBD1 is possibly the D segment (6 matching bases). Here the CDR3 is given as CSAIILGTHQGEQYF. The DNA sequence reads TGCAGTGCTATTATCCTTGGGACACACCAAGGCGAGCAGTACTTC.